This T cell receptor beta chain was recovered during a study of T cells in localized non-small cell lung cancer. Notes on the study in general: Only one tumor region went through sequencing, so heterogeneity may still be there.

This CDR3 region has 16 residues. Germline assignment: CDR1 KGHSH and CDR2 LQKENI. V shed 5 bases and J shed 1 base, with 17 bases lying between them. Clones were read by immunoSEQ multiplex PCR, and TCRdb kept only the in-frame ones, dropping some. Seen here are over a thousand clones, more than 25% observed once, and the top ten hold about 21%. Of note for this clone: The antigen is undetermined.

This chain connects TRBV18 to TRBJ1-1, with no clear D. This clonotype was obtained from a male donor at least 60 years old with stage I squamous cell lung carcinoma. The material was normal lung tissue next to the tumor, obtained before any cancer treatment. The CDR3 DNA reads TGTGCCAGCTCAGTCTCCGTCAGTGCCGCGAACACTGAAGCTTTCTTT. It codes for CASSVSVSAANTEAFF.